Listed below are T cell receptor beta chains from one sample, sequenced in a study of T cell responses to AZD1222 COVID-19 vaccine. The assay was immunoSEQ multiplex PCR, and TCRdb's table has in-frame clones only and misses some. The table shows 100,000 to 150,000 clones, with approximately 85% occurring only once. The sample in question was peripheral blood, obtained 28 days after the second dose of the MenACWY control vaccine. The receptor source for this set is an adult who received the MenACWY meningococcal vaccine as a control. Both conserved end residues are part of each CDR3. A D gene is named only where the DNA matches it firmly. For some rows the clone size is stated as once, few or many, or as a class when expanded; others skip it.

abundance: -; d_gene: -; j_gene: TRBJ2-3; v_gene: TRBV7-3; CDR3nt: TGTGCCAGCGGTCCGGACGGGAGCTGGATGCAGTATTTT; CDR3aa: CASGPDGSWMQYF
abundance: -; d_gene: -; j_gene: TRBJ1-4; v_gene: TRBV27; CDR3nt: TGTGCCAGCAACCCCGGGGGCGCAACTAATGAAAAACTGTTTTTT; CDR3aa: CASNPGGATNEKLFF
abundance: -; d_gene: -; j_gene: TRBJ2-7; v_gene: TRBV2; CDR3nt: TGTGCCACCTCGGCCAACTACGAGCAGTACTTC; CDR3aa: CATSANYEQYF
abundance: -; d_gene: TRBD1; j_gene: TRBJ1-2; v_gene: TRBV7-2; CDR3nt: TGTGCCAGCAGCTGGCGCCTGGGACAGGATGGCTACACCTTC; CDR3aa: CASSWRLGQDGYTF
abundance: few; d_gene: -; j_gene: TRBJ1-1; v_gene: TRBV2; CDR3nt: TGTGCCAGCAGGTCGGCGGGCACTGAAGCTTTCTTT; CDR3aa: CASRSAGTEAFF
abundance: -; d_gene: -; j_gene: TRBJ1-1; v_gene: TRBV5-5; CDR3nt: TGTGCCAGCAGCTTGTTCGGGGAACCCCTGGACCCTGAAGCTTTCTTT; CDR3aa: CASSLFGEPLDPEAFF
abundance: -; d_gene: -; j_gene: TRBJ2-3; v_gene: TRBV9; CDR3nt: TGTGCCAGCAGCATTGGACGGACCACAGATACGCAGTATTTT; CDR3aa: CASSIGRTTDTQYF
abundance: once; d_gene: TRBD1; j_gene: TRBJ2-5; v_gene: TRBV27; CDR3nt: TGTGCCAGCAGTCTATCGGGACAGTTAGAGTCCCAGTACTTC; CDR3aa: CASSLSGQLESQYF
abundance: few; d_gene: TRBD1; j_gene: TRBJ1-1; v_gene: TRBV2; CDR3nt: TGTGCCAGAGACCCTGGGACAGCGGAGACTGAAGCTTTCTTT; CDR3aa: CARDPGTAETEAFF
abundance: -; d_gene: -; j_gene: TRBJ1-2; v_gene: TRBV2; CDR3nt: TGTGCCAGCGTGACGCAGGGTTCCTATAACGGCTACACCTTC; CDR3aa: CASVTQGSYNGYTF
abundance: -; d_gene: -; j_gene: TRBJ2-7; v_gene: TRBV19; CDR3nt: TGTGCCAGTAGTACCCAGAGAACCTCCTACGAGCAGTACTTC; CDR3aa: CASSTQRTSYEQYF
abundance: -; d_gene: -; j_gene: TRBJ2-6; v_gene: TRBV28; CDR3nt: TGTGCCAGCTGGGCCTCTGGGGCCAACGTCCTGACTTTC; CDR3aa: CASWASGANVLTF
abundance: -; d_gene: -; j_gene: TRBJ1-2; v_gene: TRBV19; CDR3nt: TGTGCCAGTAGGCCGGACAGAAGTACTAACTATGGCTACACCTTC; CDR3aa: CASRPDRSTNYGYTF
abundance: -; d_gene: -; j_gene: TRBJ2-5; v_gene: TRBV7-6; CDR3nt: TGTGCCACAAACCCGGCTGACGGGGAGACCCAGTACTTC; CDR3aa: CATNPADGETQYF
abundance: -; d_gene: -; j_gene: TRBJ1-1; v_gene: TRBV11-3; CDR3nt: TGTGCCAGCAGCTTAGCGGGTCCCGAAGCTTTCTTT; CDR3aa: CASSLAGPEAFF
abundance: -; d_gene: -; j_gene: TRBJ1-2; v_gene: TRBV18; CDR3nt: TGTGCCAGCTCCCCCGTGGGGTCTCCCTATGGCTACACCTTC; CDR3aa: CASSPVGSPYGYTF
abundance: -; d_gene: -; j_gene: TRBJ2-2; v_gene: TRBV11-2; CDR3nt: TGTGCCAGCATTCGTTCGGGGGCAACCGGGGAGCTGTTTTTT; CDR3aa: CASIRSGATGELFF